The T cell receptor beta chain under discussion was sequenced for a study of shared clonotypes between healthy human individuals. Overall study results and limits: The naive CD4 repertoires of a few donors were compared, and about 5% of clonotypes were shared. Clonotype sharing among donors likely depends on sequencing depth.

Data came from immunoSEQ multiplex PCR; TCRdb stores just in-frame clones and leaves some out. This table holds over 850,000 clones, about four fifths found once. Concerning this clone itself: Its target is unknown.

Germline V gene lookup returns CDR1 MNHNS and CDR2 SASEGT. CDR3 length: 13 residues. Trimming removed 3 bases at V and 8 bases at J, with 12 bases between. The V gene is TRBV6-1, the J gene TRBJ2-3, with D possibly matching TRBD1 (5 bases). The sequence came from a man younger than 35 in good health. Some clones in this sample may be carry-over from other donors' samples. The sequencing input was memory CD4+ T cells from PBMCs. Specified subset: CD45RA-negative fraction. CDR3 in amino acids: CASSDSTGGTQYF. CDR3 DNA: TGTGCCAGCAGTGATTCTACAGGCGGTACGCAGTATTTT.